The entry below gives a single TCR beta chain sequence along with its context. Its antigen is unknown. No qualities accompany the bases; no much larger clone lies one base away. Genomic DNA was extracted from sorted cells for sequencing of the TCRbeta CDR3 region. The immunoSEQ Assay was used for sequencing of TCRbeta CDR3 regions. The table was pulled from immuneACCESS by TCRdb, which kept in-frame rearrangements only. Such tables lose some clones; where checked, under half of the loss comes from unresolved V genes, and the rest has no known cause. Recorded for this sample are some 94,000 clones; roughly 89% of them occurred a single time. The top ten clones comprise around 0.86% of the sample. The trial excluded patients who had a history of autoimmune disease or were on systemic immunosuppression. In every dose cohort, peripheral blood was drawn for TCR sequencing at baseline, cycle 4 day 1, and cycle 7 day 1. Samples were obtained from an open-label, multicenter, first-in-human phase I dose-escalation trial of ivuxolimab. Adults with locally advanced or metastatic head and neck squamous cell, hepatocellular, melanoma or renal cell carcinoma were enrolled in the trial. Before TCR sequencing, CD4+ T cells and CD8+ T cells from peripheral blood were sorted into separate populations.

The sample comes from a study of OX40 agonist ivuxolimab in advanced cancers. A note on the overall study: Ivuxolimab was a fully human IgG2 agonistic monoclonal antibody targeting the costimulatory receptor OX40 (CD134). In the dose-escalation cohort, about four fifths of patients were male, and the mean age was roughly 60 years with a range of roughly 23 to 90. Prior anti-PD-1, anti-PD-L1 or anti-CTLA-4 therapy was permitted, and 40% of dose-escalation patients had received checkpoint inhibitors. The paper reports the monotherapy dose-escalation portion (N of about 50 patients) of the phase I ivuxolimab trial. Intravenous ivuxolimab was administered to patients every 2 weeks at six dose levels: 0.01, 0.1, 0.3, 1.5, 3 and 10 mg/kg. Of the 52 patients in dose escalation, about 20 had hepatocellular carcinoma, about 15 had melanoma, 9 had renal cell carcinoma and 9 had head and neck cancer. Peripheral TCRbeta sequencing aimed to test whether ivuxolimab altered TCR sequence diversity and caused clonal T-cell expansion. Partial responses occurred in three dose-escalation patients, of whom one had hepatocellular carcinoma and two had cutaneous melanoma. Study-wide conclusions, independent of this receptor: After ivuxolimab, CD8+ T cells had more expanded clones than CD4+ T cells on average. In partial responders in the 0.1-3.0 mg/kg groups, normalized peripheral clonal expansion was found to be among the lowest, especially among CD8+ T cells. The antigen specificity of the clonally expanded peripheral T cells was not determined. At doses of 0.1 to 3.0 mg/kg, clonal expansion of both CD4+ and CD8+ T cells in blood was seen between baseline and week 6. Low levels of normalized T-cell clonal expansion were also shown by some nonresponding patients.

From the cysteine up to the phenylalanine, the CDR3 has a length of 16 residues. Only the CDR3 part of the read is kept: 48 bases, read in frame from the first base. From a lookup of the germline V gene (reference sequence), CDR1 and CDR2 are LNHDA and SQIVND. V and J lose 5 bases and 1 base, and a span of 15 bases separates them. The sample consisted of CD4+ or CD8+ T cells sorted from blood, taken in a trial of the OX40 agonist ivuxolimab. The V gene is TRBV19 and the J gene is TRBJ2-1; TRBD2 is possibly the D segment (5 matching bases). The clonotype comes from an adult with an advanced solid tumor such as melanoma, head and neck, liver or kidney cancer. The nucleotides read TGTGCCAGTAGTCGCAACCCGGGGTCGTCCTACAATGAGCAGTTCTTC. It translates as CASSRNPGSSYNEQFF.